Each of the 8 T cell receptor beta chains below was sequenced from the same sample in a study of vaccination and CD4 T cells after COVID-19. The Oncomine TCR Beta short-read assay was what sequenced the DNA obtained from cultured CD4+ T cells. TCRdb ran MiXCR on the PCR reads and lists one entry per CDR3 protein. The data contain 20,000 to 30,000 distinct CDR3 sequences, about 64% of them singletons. Their target antigens are unknown. Indicated treatment: approximately nine-day PBMC culture with coronavirus spike peptide pools or control peptides (ViraFEST assay). The sequencing sample was made of CD4+ T cells from blood, cultured in vitro. These receptor sequences come from a human donor who had recovered from COVID-19.

CDR3 DNA: TGTGCCAGCAGGCGAGGACGTCACATGAACACTGAAGCTTTCTTT. This gives the protein CASRRGRHMNTEAFF. The rearrangement joins TRBV12-3 or TRBV12-4 to TRBJ1-1; no reliable D call. V was clipped by 6 bases and J by 0 bases, with 14 bases between them. The length of the CDR3 is 15 residues.

The chain links TRBV18 to TRBJ1-2, with 9 bases that match TRBD1. The CDR3 spans 22 residues. CDR1 and CDR2 from the germline V gene are KGHSH and LQKENI. J gave up 2 bases and V 2 bases, and 24 bases lay outside the gene matches. CDR3 amino acids: CASSPSTGLLGQGTFANYGYTF. In nucleotides, the CDR3 is TGTGCCAGCTCACCATCCACAGGACTGTTGGGACAGGGAACATTCGCGAACTATGGCTACACCTTC.

This clonotype was observed a handful of times. The V call is TRBV5-1, the J call TRBJ2-1; D may be TRBD2 (6 bases). CDR3 length: 18 residues. CDR1 and CDR2 (germline): SGHRS, YFSETQ. V lost 1 base, J lost 8 bases, and 25 bases lay in between. CDR3 coding DNA: TGCGCCAGCAGCTTGCCCCGGGTCCGACTAGAGATAGGGGATGAGCAGTTCTTC. Translating gives CASSLPRVRLEIGDEQFF.

CDR3 amino acids: CASSIPANYGYTF. CDR3 bases: TGTGCCAGCAGCATTCCGGCAAACTATGGCTACACCTTC. The V call is TRBV6-1, the J call TRBJ1-2; D unresolved. Trimming stripped 6 bases from V and 2 bases from J, with 10 bases between. CDR3 length: 13 residues. The germline gives CDR1 MNHNS, CDR2 SASEGT.

The chain uses TRBV7-3 and TRBJ2-5, with D hard to call. Germline CDR1 is SGHTA and CDR2 is FQGTGA. This CDR3 contains 14 residues. Between the trimmed V and J ends, which lost 4 bases and 5 bases, there was a span of 14 bases. The CDR3 spells CASSSQGFGETQYF. In nucleotides, the CDR3 is TGTGCCAGCAGCTCCCAAGGGTTTGGGGAGACCCAGTACTTC. The variable domain in full, with the rest retrieved from reference TRBV7-3 and TRBJ2-5, is GAGVSQTPSNKVTEKGKYVELRCDPISGHTALYWYRQSLGQGPEFLIYFQGTGAADDSGLPNDRFFAVRPEGSVSTLKIQRTERGDSAVYLCASSSQGFGETQYFGPGTRLLVL.

V gene TRBV19 combines with J gene TRBJ1-5; D unresolved. Trimming took off 5 bases at V and 0 bases at J, with 11 bases between the two ends. Germline V gene lookup returns CDR1 LNHDA and CDR2 SQIVND (reference sequence). The CDR3 consists of 15 residues. CDR3 nucleotides: TGTGCCAGTAGTGGAGAACCTTATAGCAATCAGCCCCAGCATTTT. Its protein product is CASSGEPYSNQPQHF. Combining the CDR3 with reference TRBV19 and TRBJ1-5 gives the whole variable domain DGGITQSPKYLFRKEGQNVTLSCEQNLNHDAMYWYRQDPGQGLRLIYYSQIVNDFQKGDIAEGYSVSREKKESFPLTVTSAQKNPTAFYLCASSGEPYSNQPQHFGDGTRLSIL.

Written as DNA, the CDR3 is TGTGCCAGCAGCTTAGCCGGTAGGAATCAGCCCCAGCATTTT. Protein product: CASSLAGRNQPQHF. V and J are TRBV7-2 and TRBJ1-5; the D is unclear. CDR1 is SGHTA, CDR2 FQGNSA, per germline. V was cut by 0 bases and J by 4 bases, with 7 bases left in between. The CDR3 has 14 residues.

The chain joins TRBV24-1 to TRBJ2-3; maybe TRBD2 (6 bases). Looked up from germline, CDR1 is KGHDR and CDR2 is SFDVKD. Trimming stripped 5 bases from V and 7 bases from J, with 15 bases between. The CDR3 runs to 14 residues. Here the CDR3 DNA reads TGTGCCACCAGTGCGGCGTCTAGCGCGTATACGCAGTATTTT. Protein: CATSAASSAYTQYF.